Below, 21 T cell receptor beta chains from the same sample are listed, as sequenced in a study of cytomegalovirus exposure and HLA in healthy donors. Researchers ran the PCR with 60 Vbeta and 13 Jbeta primers. Sequencing was performed with immunoSEQ multiplex PCR; in TCRdb, only in-frame clones are kept and a portion is missing. This table has 180,000 or so clones, around 80% appearing once. Sequencing was carried out using PBMCs. These receptors originate from a man younger than 35 in good health and CMV-seronegative.

This clone was picked up a small number of times. The chain combines TRBV13 with TRBJ2-7; 8 nucleotides align to TRBD1. This CDR3 contains 15 residues. Per germline, CDR1 PRHDT and CDR2 FYEKMQ (reference sequence). V shed 2 bases, J shed 4 bases, and the junction held 7 bases outside the gene matches. The CDR3 region has the DNA TGTGCCAGCAGCTTATTTGAGCAGGGGGCTTACGAGCAGTACTTC. Its protein product is CASSLFEQGAYEQYF.

The rearrangement links TRBV6-5 to TRBJ1-2, with TRBD1 identical over 7 bases. V was pared by 5 bases and J by 6 bases, with 12 bases of the junction left unmatched. The CDR3 sequence is 15 residues long. Per the germline V gene, CDR1 is MNHEY and CDR2 is SVGAGI. The CDR3 sequence is CASSRYGGQSHGYTF. In DNA, the CDR3 is TGTGCCAGCAGTCGATACGGGGGACAGTCCCATGGCTACACCTTC.

This clone was seen once. This chain links TRBV7-2 with TRBJ1-2; 10 nucleotides match TRBD1. The CDR3 contains 14 residues. V trimming: 4 bases; J trimming: 7 bases; junction bases outside the gene matches: 6. Germline-derived CDR1 and CDR2 are SGHTA and FQGNSA. The CDR3 sequence is CASSSGTGVVGYTF. The DNA of the CDR3 is TGTGCCAGCAGCTCCGGGACAGGGGTTGTTGGCTACACCTTC.

The chain couples TRBV10-2 to TRBJ2-1, with 10 bases identical to TRBD2. The germline CDR1 and CDR2 sequences are WSHSY and SAAADI. Germline trimming cut 1 base from V and 9 bases from J; bases unmatched to any gene: 6. The CDR3 consists of 15 residues. The CDR3 DNA follows: TGCGCCAGCAGTGAGTTTGGACTAGCGGTGGGTGAGCAGTTCTTC. This gives the protein CASSEFGLAVGEQFF.

The chain recombines TRBV6-6 with TRBJ1-1; a possible D gene is TRBD1 (6 bases). CDR1 is MNHNY, CDR2 SVGAGI, per germline (reference sequence). This CDR3 is 14 amino acids long. Trimming left V 0 bases short and J 1 base short, with 6 bases between. Written as DNA, the CDR3 is TGTGCCAGCAGTTACTCGGACAGGAACACTGAAGCTTTCTTT. Protein product: CASSYSDRNTEAFF.

This clone was picked up a small number of times. The rearrangement uses TRBV6-5 and TRBJ2-2, with 9 bases matching TRBD1. J lost 4 bases, V lost 6 bases, and 6 bases had no gene match. The CDR3 has 15 residues. CDR1 and CDR2 from the germline V gene are MNHEY and SVGAGI. The CDR3 DNA is TGTGCCAGCAGGTACAGGGGGCGAAGCACCGGGGAGCTGTTTTTT. It translates to CASRYRGRSTGELFF.

The rearrangement joins TRBV11-3 to TRBJ2-2; D is perhaps TRBD2 (6 bases). The V and J ends lost 3 bases and 3 bases respectively, with 17 bases between them. Germline V CDR1 and CDR2: SGHNT, YENEEA. The length of the CDR3 is 17 residues. The DNA of the CDR3 is TGTGCCAGCAGCTTTAGAGTGCGGTGGGAGGACACCGGGGAGCTGTTTTTT. Residues: CASSFRVRWEDTGELFF.

This chain joins TRBV7-2 and TRBJ1-1, with TRBD1 as a possible D gene (6 bases). With 0 bases removed from V and 7 bases from J, the gap between germline ends came to 12 bases. The CDR3 is 14 amino acids. From germline, CDR1 is SGHTA and CDR2 FQGNSA. CDR3 coding DNA: TGTGCCAGCAGCTTAGCGTTACAGGGCGGTGAAGCTTTCTTT. Residues: CASSLALQGGEAFF.

The chain is built from TRBV9 and TRBJ1-2, with 7 bases identical to TRBD1. The CDR3 is 16 residues long. Germline loops: CDR1 SGDLS, CDR2 YYNGEE. Trimming cost V 3 bases and J 4 bases; bases outside gene matches: 12. The CDR3 sequence is CASSDSTGALSYGYTF. Written as DNA, the CDR3 is TGTGCCAGCAGCGACAGTACAGGGGCCCTGTCCTATGGCTACACCTTC.

V and J are TRBV10-2 and TRBJ2-1; unclear D gene. Germline V gives CDR1 WSHSY, CDR2 SAAADI. The ends were cut back, 3 bases at V and 6 bases at J, with 6 bases in the middle. CDR3 length: 12 amino acids. Here the CDR3 DNA reads TGCGCCAGCAGTGATCTACTCAATGAGCAGTTCTTC. Amino acid sequence: CASSDLLNEQFF.

The chain couples TRBV13 to TRBJ2-5; D unresolved. The J call may be incorrect, as the DNA end agrees better with TRBJ2-7. The CDR3 loop spans 13 amino acids. Per the germline V gene, CDR1 is PRHDT and CDR2 is FYEKMQ (reference sequence). This CDR3 is CASSLRSSYEQYF. CDR3 bases: TGTGCCAGCAGCTTACGATCTAGTTACGAGCAGTACTTC.

The gene calls are TRBV29-1 and TRBJ2-1; the D gene is possibly TRBD2 (5 bases). The CDR3 runs 14 residues. CDR1 and CDR2 (germline): SQVTM, ANQGSEA. Trimming cost V 4 bases and J 0 bases, with 10 bases left between them. The CDR3 bases are TGCAGCGTTGTAGCGAGCGGCTCCTACAATGAGCAGTTCTTC. It codes for CSVVASGSYNEQFF.

This chain uses TRBV7-6 with TRBJ1-1, with D unresolved. CDR1 SGHVS and CDR2 FNYEAQ come from the germline V gene. Trimming stripped 5 bases from V and 0 bases from J, with 7 bases between. The CDR3 contains 13 residues. DNA for the CDR3: TGTGCCAGCAGCCCCCTAATGAACACTGAAGCTTTCTTT. Amino acid sequence: CASSPLMNTEAFF. The full variable domain, its missing parts supplied by reference TRBV7-6 and TRBJ1-1, is GAGVSQSPRYKVTKRGQDVALRCDPISGHVSLYWYRQALGQGPEFLTYFNYEAQQDKSGLPNDRFSAERPEGSISTLTIQRTEQRDSAMYRCASSPLMNTEAFFGQGTRLTVV.

The chain is built from TRBV9 and TRBJ2-1; no clear D. V was trimmed by 0 bases and J by 0 bases, leaving 7 bases between them. The germline CDR1 and CDR2 sequences are SGDLS and YYNGEE. This CDR3 region has 15 residues. CDR3 residues: CASSVVPGSYNEQFF. CDR3 bases: TGTGCCAGCAGCGTAGTTCCGGGCTCCTACAATGAGCAGTTCTTC.

With respect to this clone: The sample contains more than one DNA sequence encoding this CDR3. The chain links TRBV4-3 to TRBJ2-3; 9 bases are shared with TRBD2. V was clipped by 1 base and J by 0 bases; unmatched bases: 5. CDR3 length: 17 residues. CDR1 LGHNA and CDR2 YSLEER come from the germline V gene. The DNA of the CDR3 is TGCGCCAGCAGCCAAGTGGCTAGCGGGGTGAGCACAGATACGCAGTATTTT. This codes for CASSQVASGVSTDTQYF.

The chain couples TRBV5-8 to TRBJ2-5; TRBD2 might be the D (6 bases). Trimming pared 7 bases from V and 3 bases from J, leaving 13 bases between. The CDR3 has 13 residues. Germline values: CDR1 SGHTS, CDR2 YDEGEE. CDR3 DNA: TGTGCCAGCCGTTGGACGGGGGAAGAGACCCAGTACTTC. Amino acid sequence: CASRWTGEETQYF.

The CDR3 is CASSPLREGTDTQYF. In nucleotides, the CDR3 is TGTGCCAGCTCACCATTGCGGGAGGGGACAGATACGCAGTATTTT. This sequence joins TRBV18 and TRBJ2-3; TRBD2 matches at 9 bases. With V trimmed by 2 bases and J by 3 bases, 3 bases remained unmatched. The CDR3 has 15 amino acids. Germline lookup yields CDR1 KGHSH and CDR2 LQKENI.

This clone appeared a few times. The chain is built from TRBV7-3 and TRBJ2-3; D unresolved. With 5 bases removed from V and 5 bases from J, the gap between germline ends came to 8 bases. In germline, CDR1 is SGHTA, CDR2 FQGTGA. This CDR3 has 12 residues. CDR3 nucleotides: TGTGCCAGCAGCGCCCCGGGAGATACGCAGTATTTT. Its translation is CASSAPGDTQYF.

The genes are TRBV7-8 and TRBJ1-1; D perhaps matches TRBD1 (5 bases). CDR1 and CDR2 (germline): SGHVS, FQNEAQ. This CDR3 spans 15 amino acids. Trimming shortened V by 7 bases and J by 3 bases, and 18 bases separated the two germline ends. The DNA for the CDR3 is TGTGCCAGCAACGCCTTGGGGGGGACGGACACTGAAGCTTTCTTT. Translated: CASNALGGTDTEAFF. Drawing the rest from reference TRBV7-8 and TRBJ1-1, the complete variable domain is GAGVSQSPRYKVAKRGQDVALRCDPISGHVSLFWYQQALGQGPEFLTYFQNEAQLDKSGLPSDRFFAERPEGSVSTLKIQRTQQEDSAVYLCASNALGGTDTEAFFGQGTRLTVV.

The chain uses TRBV7-3 and TRBJ2-1, with a weak D call TRBD2 (6 bases). The CDR3 is 14 residues long. CDR1 is SGHTA and CDR2 is FQGTGA in the germline V gene. The V gene lost 0 bases and the J gene lost 5 bases, with 8 bases spanning the gap. CDR3 in amino acids: CASSLTGLDNEQFF. CDR3 sequence (DNA): TGTGCCAGCAGCTTAACGGGACTTGACAATGAGCAGTTCTTC. Complete variable domain (other parts from reference TRBV7-3 and TRBJ2-1): GAGVSQTPSNKVTEKGKYVELRCDPISGHTALYWYRQSLGQGPEFLIYFQGTGAADDSGLPNDRFFAVRPEGSVSTLKIQRTERGDSAVYLCASSLTGLDNEQFFGPGTRLTVL.

The chain recombines TRBV29-1 with TRBJ2-6; a weak D match, TRBD1 (5 bases). Germline CDR1 is SQVTM and CDR2 is ANQGSEA. The CDR3 runs 14 residues. Trimming took off 4 bases at V and 2 bases at J, with 9 bases between the two ends. CDR3 sequence reads: CSVGQGPGANVLTF. Here the CDR3 DNA reads TGCAGCGTTGGGCAGGGCCCTGGGGCCAACGTCCTGACTTTC.